Listed here are 3 T cell receptor beta chains from one sample, sequenced in a study of blood T cell repertoires in COVID-19 (dated by TCRdb to the early 2020s). Receptors were amplified or captured by the immunoSEQ multiplex PCR assay. Entries here come from immuneACCESS through TCRdb and include only in-frame sequences with V and J called. Some clones fail to appear in such tables; in the studies checked, an unresolved V gene covers under half of the shortfall, and the cause of the remainder is unknown. This sample gives nearly 60,000 clones in total; 85% to 90% of them show up just once. Of the sample, 4.7% falls within the top ten clones. The material sequenced was peripheral blood. Every receptor here comes from a man aged 40-50 years with active COVID-19.

The J gene is TRBJ1-5, the V gene TRBV28; D perhaps matches TRBD1 (5 bases). The CDR3 spans 16 residues. V gave up 6 bases and J gave up 5 bases, with 20 bases separating them. The germline V gene has CDR1 MDHEN and CDR2 SYDVKM. As DNA, the CDR3 is TGTGCCAGCAGCTTAGGCCCTGACAGTCGACATCAGCCCCAGCATTTT. Amino acids: CASSLGPDSRHQPQHF.

The chain is built from TRBV28 and TRBJ1-1; D perhaps matches TRBD1 (5 bases). Per the germline V gene, CDR1 is MDHEN and CDR2 is SYDVKM. This CDR3 region has 13 residues. V lost 6 bases and J lost 2, with 10 bases in between. The CDR3 protein is CASSLDRNTEAFF. CDR3 DNA sequence: TGTGCCAGCAGCCTCGACAGAAACACTGAAGCTTTCTTT. Complete variable domain (other parts from reference TRBV28 and TRBJ1-1): DVKVTQSSRYLVKRTGEKVFLECVQDMDHENMFWYRQDPGLGLRLIYFSYDVKMKEKGDIPEGYSVSREKKERFSLILESASTNQTSMYLCASSLDRNTEAFFGQGTRLTVV.

CDR3 bases: TGTGCCACCAGCAGAGTCCCCGGGGGTGAGGGTACCGGCTCTGGAAACACCATATATTTT. Translating it yields CATSRVPGGEGTGSGNTIYF. The gene calls are TRBV15 and TRBJ1-3, with a weak D call TRBD1 (5 bases). The CDR3 totals 20 residues. Germline CDR1 reads LNHNV; CDR2 reads YYDKDF (reference sequence). V lost 1 base to trimming and J lost 0 bases, with 22 bases between them.